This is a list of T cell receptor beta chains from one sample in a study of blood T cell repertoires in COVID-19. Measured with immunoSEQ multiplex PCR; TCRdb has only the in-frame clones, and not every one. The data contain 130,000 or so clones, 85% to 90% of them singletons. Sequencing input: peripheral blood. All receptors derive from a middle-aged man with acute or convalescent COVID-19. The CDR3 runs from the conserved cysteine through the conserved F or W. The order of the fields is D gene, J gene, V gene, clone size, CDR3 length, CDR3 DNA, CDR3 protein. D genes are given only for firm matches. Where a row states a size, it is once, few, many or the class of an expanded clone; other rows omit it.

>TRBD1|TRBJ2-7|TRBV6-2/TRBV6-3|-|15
TGTGCCAGCAGACCTCTCGGACAGGGGTCCTACGAGCAGTACTTC
CASRPLGQGSYEQYF
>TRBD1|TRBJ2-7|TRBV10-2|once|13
TGCGCCAGCACCTCAGGGGGCGACTACGAGCAGTACTTC
CASTSGGDYEQYF
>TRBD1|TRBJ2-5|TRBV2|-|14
TGTGCCAGCAGTGACGGGCAGGGGGAGGAGACCCAGTACTTC
CASSDGQGEETQYF
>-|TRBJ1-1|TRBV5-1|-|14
TGCGCCAGCAGCTTGGGAGGAAGCGGGGGTGAAGCTTTCTTT
CASSLGGSGGEAFF
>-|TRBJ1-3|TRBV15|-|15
TGTGCCACCAGCAGAGCACAACCGCCTGGAAACACCATATATTTT
CATSRAQPPGNTIYF
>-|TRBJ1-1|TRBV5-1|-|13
TGCGCCAGCAGCCAGGGGCTAGGCGTTGAAGCTTTCTTT
CASSQGLGVEAFF
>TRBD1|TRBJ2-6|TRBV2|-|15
TGTGCCAGCCGACAGGGCCCAACTGGGGCCAACGTCCTGACTTTC
CASRQGPTGANVLTF
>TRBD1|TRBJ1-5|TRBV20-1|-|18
TGCAGTGCTAGTCTTTGGACAGGGGGCGAAGTGGGCAATCAGCCCCAGCATTTT
CSASLWTGGEVGNQPQHF
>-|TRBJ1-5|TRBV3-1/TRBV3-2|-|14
TGTGCCAGCAGACGACAGCCCCGAATATGGCCCCAGCATTTT
CASRRQPRIWPQHF
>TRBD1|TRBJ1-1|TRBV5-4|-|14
TGTGCCAGCAGCTTAACCGGGACAGGGGGCGTCGCTTTCTTT
CASSLTGTGGVAFF
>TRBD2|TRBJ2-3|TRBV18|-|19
TGTGCCAGCTCCTTATCGCCCGGGACTAGCGGGCTTCGCACAGATACGCAGTATTTT
CASSLSPGTSGLRTDTQYF
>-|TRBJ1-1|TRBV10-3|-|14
TGTGCCATCAGTGATCTAGGGGAGAACACTGAAGCTTTCTTT
CAISDLGENTEAFF
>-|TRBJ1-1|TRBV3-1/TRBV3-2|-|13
TGTGCCAGCAGCCAAGGACGGGGCACTGAAGCTTTCTTT
CASSQGRGTEAFF
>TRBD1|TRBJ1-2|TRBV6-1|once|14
TGTGCCAGCAGTGAATTGGGGACAGGGAACGGCTACACCTTC
CASSELGTGNGYTF
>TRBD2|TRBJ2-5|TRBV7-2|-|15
TGTGCCAGCAGCTTACAAGCGGGGGTGGGGGAGACCCAGTACTTC
CASSLQAGVGETQYF
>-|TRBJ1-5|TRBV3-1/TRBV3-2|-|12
TGTGCCAGCAGCCTTAAAAATCAGCCCCAGCATTTT
CASSLKNQPQHF